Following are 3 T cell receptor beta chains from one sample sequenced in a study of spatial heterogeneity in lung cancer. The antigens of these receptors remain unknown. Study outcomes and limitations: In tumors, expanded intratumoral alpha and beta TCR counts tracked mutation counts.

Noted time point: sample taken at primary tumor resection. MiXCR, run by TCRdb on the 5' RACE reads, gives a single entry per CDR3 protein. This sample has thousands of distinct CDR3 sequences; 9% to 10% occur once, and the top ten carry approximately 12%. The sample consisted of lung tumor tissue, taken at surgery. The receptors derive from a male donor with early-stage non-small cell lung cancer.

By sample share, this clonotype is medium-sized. This chain's CDR3 is CASNPPGQGSYEQFF. In DNA form, the CDR3 reads TGTGCCAGCAATCCCCCGGGACAGGGGAGTTACGAGCAGTTCTTC. This rearrangement joins TRBV28 to TRBJ2-1; 10 nucleotides agree with TRBD1. The CDR3 length is 15 residues. The trim removed 7 bases at V and 10 bases at J, leaving 13 bases unmatched. Germline assignment: CDR1 MDHEN and CDR2 SYDVKM.

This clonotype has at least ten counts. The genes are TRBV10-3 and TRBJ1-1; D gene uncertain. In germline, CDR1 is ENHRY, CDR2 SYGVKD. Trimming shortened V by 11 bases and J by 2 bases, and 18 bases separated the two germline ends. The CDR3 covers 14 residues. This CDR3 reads CAAKSPFENTEAFF. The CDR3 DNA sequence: TGTGCCGCCAAGTCCCCGTTTGAAAACACTGAAGCTTTCTTT.

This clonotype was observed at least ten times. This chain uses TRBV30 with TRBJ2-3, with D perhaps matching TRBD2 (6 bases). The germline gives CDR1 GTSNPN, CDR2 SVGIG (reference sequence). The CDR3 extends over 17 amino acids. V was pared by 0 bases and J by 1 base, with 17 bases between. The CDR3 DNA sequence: TGTGCCTGGAGTGTAGAGTGGGCGGGGCCTCGCACAGATACGCAGTATTTT. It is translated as CAWSVEWAGPRTDTQYF.